These 3 T cell receptor beta chains were sequenced from one sample in a study of T cell responses to AZD1222 COVID-19 vaccine. Profiled with immunoSEQ multiplex PCR; TCRdb holds only in-frame clones, not every one. The sample includes under 140,000 clones, about 90% of them seen just once. The starting material was peripheral blood, obtained 28 days after the second AZD1222 dose. The receptor source for this set is an adult who received the AZD1222 COVID-19 vaccine.

This sequence joins TRBV6-5 and TRBJ1-6; D is perhaps TRBD1 (5 bases). Germline values: CDR1 MNHEY, CDR2 SVGAGI. The CDR3 spans 15 residues. The V gene lost 2 bases and the J gene lost 7 bases, with 12 bases spanning the gap. The CDR3 loop reads CASSYVQGVNSPLHF. CDR3 in DNA: TGTGCCAGCAGTTACGTGCAAGGGGTGAATTCACCCCTCCACTTT.

The genes are TRBV5-4 and TRBJ1-5; 7 bases are a match to TRBD1. The CDR3 length is 15 residues. Per the germline V gene, CDR1 is SGHNT and CDR2 is YYREEE (reference sequence). The ends lost 7 bases at V and 2 bases at J; junction bases unmatched: 9. In nucleotides, the CDR3 is TGTGCCAGCGGCCAACAGGGGATGCGCAATCAGCCCCAGCATTTT. Amino acids: CASGQQGMRNQPQHF. The full variable domain, with the rest looked up from reference TRBV5-4 and TRBJ1-5, is ETGVTQSPTHLIKTRGQQVTLRCSSQSGHNTVSWYQQALGQGPQFIFQYYREEENGRGNFPPRFSGLQFPNYSSELNVNALELDDSALYLCASGQQGMRNQPQHFGDGTRLSIL.

J is TRBJ1-2 and V is TRBV5-1; 7 bases line up with TRBD1. This CDR3 is built from 15 residues. V lost 3 bases, J lost 4 bases, and 9 bases stayed unmatched. Germline CDR1 is SGHRS and CDR2 is YFSETQ. CDR3: CASSWGTVVSYGYTF. CDR3 bases: TGCGCCAGCAGCTGGGGGACAGTCGTCTCCTATGGCTACACCTTC.